These 10 T cell receptor beta chains were all obtained from the same sample, sequenced in a study of tumor-infiltrating lymphocytes in localized non-small cell lung cancer. Sequenced by immunoSEQ multiplex PCR; TCRdb stores in-frame clones only, minus some. Of roughly 14,000 clones in the sample, about 74% were seen once. Sequenced: lung tumor tissue. The receptors derive from a human donor with non-small cell lung cancer.

The chain links TRBV5-1 to TRBJ2-1; 8 positions agree with TRBD2. Germline V gives CDR1 SGHRS, CDR2 YFSETQ. The ends lost 3 bases at V and 5 bases at J; junction bases unmatched: 13. The CDR3 spans 17 residues. In DNA form, the CDR3 reads TGCGCCAGCAGCTCTTCCACCGGGACTAGAGTCCACAATGAGCAGTTCTTC. Protein: CASSSSTGTRVHNEQFF.

This chain uses TRBV7-2 with TRBJ1-2; no definite D call. Germline lookup yields CDR1 SGHTA and CDR2 FQGNSA. The V end was cut by 7 bases, the J end by 0 bases, with 21 bases between. The CDR3 has 17 amino acids. As DNA, the CDR3 is TGTGCCAGCAACTCTTACATTCCGACCCGGGCTAACTATGGCTACACCTTC. Its protein product is CASNSYIPTRANYGYTF.

This sequence joins TRBV16 and TRBJ1-5; D perhaps matches TRBD1 (5 bases). The CDR3 contains 18 residues. CDR1 is KGHSY, CDR2 FQNENV, per germline. Trimming took off 3 bases at V and 5 bases at J, with 23 bases between the two ends. CDR3 region: CASSHDDGRGDTYQPQHF. The CDR3 DNA sequence: TGTGCCAGCAGCCACGATGATGGGAGGGGTGATACCTATCAGCCCCAGCATTTT.

In the case of this clone: Germline is not matched at one junction end, which may reflect a read error. The chain carries TRBV29-1 and TRBJ2-1, with D perhaps assigned TRBD1 or TRBD2 (6 bases each). This CDR3 comprises 11 residues. The germline V gene has CDR1 SQVTM and CDR2 ANQGSEA. The CDR3 sequence is CSLDGGGERFF. CDR3 in DNA: TGCAGCCTTGACGGGGGCGGCGAGCGGTTCTTC.

This clone was detected only once. The CDR3 spells CASSQGPNYGYTF. As DNA, the CDR3 is TGTGCCAGCAGCCAGGGACCTAACTATGGCTACACCTTC. The chain recombines TRBV11-2 with TRBJ1-2, with TRBD1 as a possible D gene (5 bases). The germline V gene encodes CDR1 SGHAT and CDR2 FQNNGV. CDR3 size: 13 residues. V was clipped by 5 bases and J by 0 bases, with 7 bases between them. Complete variable domain (other parts from reference TRBV11-2 and TRBJ1-2): EAGVAQSPRYKIIEKRQSVAFWCNPISGHATLYWYQQILGQGPKLLIQFQNNGVVDDSQLPKDRFSAERLKGVDSTLKIQPAKLEDSAVYLCASSQGPNYGYTFGSGTRLTVV.

This chain links TRBV27 with TRBJ2-5; D unclear. The CDR3 runs to 15 residues. Germline CDR1 and CDR2: MNHEY and SMNVEV (reference sequence). Trimming removed 3 bases from V and 4 bases from J, with 15 bases in between. The CDR3 sequence is CASSFDPALRETQYF. CDR3 DNA sequence: TGTGCCAGCAGTTTTGACCCAGCTTTGAGAGAGACCCAGTACTTC.

The CDR3 region has the DNA TGTGCCAGCAGCTTCACCTTTGCGAGGGGCACAGATACGCAGTATTTT. Residues: CASSFTFARGTDTQYF. This chain links TRBV5-5 with TRBJ2-3, with D possibly being TRBD2 (5 bases). Germline V lookup: CDR1 SGHKS, CDR2 YYEKEE (reference sequence). V lost 2 bases and J 1 base, leaving 14 bases between the germline ends. CDR3 length: 16 amino acids.

This chain joins TRBV7-9 and TRBJ2-2, with unresolved D. V lost 2 bases and J 6 bases, leaving 10 bases between the germline ends. This CDR3 is built from 14 residues. CDR1 and CDR2 (germline): SEHNR, FQNEAQ (reference sequence). CDR3 amino acids: CASSLLQIPGELFF. Written as DNA, the CDR3 is TGTGCCAGCAGCTTACTCCAGATTCCCGGGGAGCTGTTTTTT. Drawing the rest from reference TRBV7-9 and TRBJ2-2, the complete variable domain is DTGVSQNPRHKITKRGQNVTFRCDPISEHNRLYWYRQTLGQGPEFLTYFQNEAQLEKSRLLSDRFSAERPKGSFSTLEIQRTEQGDSAMYLCASSLLQIPGELFFGEGSRLTVL.

The gene calls are TRBV5-1 and TRBJ2-5, with 10 bases matching TRBD2. The V gene's germline CDR1 is SGHRS and CDR2 YFSETQ. The CDR3 contains 15 residues. Trimming removed 5 bases from V and 5 bases from J; junction bases left unmatched: 9. The CDR3 protein is CASSEREGLVETQYF. The CDR3 nucleotides are TGCGCCAGCAGTGAGCGGGAGGGCCTTGTGGAGACCCAGTACTTC.

The chain uses TRBV19 and TRBJ1-2, with D maybe TRBD1 (6 bases). CDR1 LNHDA and CDR2 SQIVND come from the germline V gene (reference sequence). V shed 0 bases and J shed 4 bases, with 12 bases lying between them. The CDR3 runs to 15 residues. Here the CDR3 reads CASSIDFDRIYGYTF. The CDR3 nucleotides are TGTGCCAGTAGTATAGACTTCGACAGGATCTATGGCTACACCTTC.